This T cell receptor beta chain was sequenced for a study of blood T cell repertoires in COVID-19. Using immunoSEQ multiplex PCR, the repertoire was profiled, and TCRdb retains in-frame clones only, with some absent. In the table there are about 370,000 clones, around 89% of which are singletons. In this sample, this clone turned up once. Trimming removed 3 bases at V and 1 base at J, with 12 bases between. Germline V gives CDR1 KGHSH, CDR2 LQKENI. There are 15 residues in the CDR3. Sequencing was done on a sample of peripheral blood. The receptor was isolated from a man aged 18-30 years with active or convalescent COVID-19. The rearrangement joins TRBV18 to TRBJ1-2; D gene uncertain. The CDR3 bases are TGTGCCAGCTCACCCTCGGTGGGCTATAACTATGGCTACACCTTC. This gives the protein CASSPSVGYNYGYTF.